The 23 T cell receptor beta chains below were found in one sample sequenced in a study of T cells in tuberculosis. The data were produced by immunoSEQ multiplex PCR, yet TCRdb's version contains in-frame clones alone and is incomplete. The data show about 53,000 clones, nearly 95% seen once. Time point here: new active TB diagnosis, blood taken before or within 7 days of starting treatment. The sequences come from PBMCs, collected at tuberculosis diagnosis. The receptors were gathered from an adult with tuberculosis.

This clone was detected once. The chain joins TRBV18 to TRBJ2-2, with 9 positions matching TRBD2. With V trimmed by 3 bases and J by 3 bases, 5 bases remained unmatched. The CDR3 loop spans 16 amino acids. CDR1 is KGHSH, CDR2 LQKENI, per germline. The CDR3 DNA follows: TGTGCCAGCTCACCCTCAAGGACTAGCGACACCGGGGAGCTGTTTTTT. The encoded protein is CASSPSRTSDTGELFF.

V usage is TRBV28 and J usage is TRBJ1-2; a weak D match, TRBD1 (6 bases). Trimming pared 7 bases from V and 6 bases from J, leaving 15 bases between. CDR3 length equals 13 residues. The germline V gene encodes CDR1 MDHEN and CDR2 SYDVKM. The CDR3 sequence is CASTSLGQNGYTF. The CDR3 DNA is TGTGCCAGCACCAGCCTCGGACAGAATGGCTACACCTTC.

The gene calls are TRBV15 and TRBJ2-5, with 9 bases fitting TRBD1. The length of the CDR3 is 17 residues. After removal of 1 base from V and 5 bases from J, the junction contained 11 bases not matched to a gene. Germline lookup yields CDR1 LNHNV and CDR2 YYDKDF (reference sequence). CDR3 coding DNA: TGTGCCACCAGCAGAGCGAACCGGGACAGGGCCAGGGAGACCCAGTACTTC. Translated, it gives CATSRANRDRARETQYF.

This clone was seen once. In DNA form, the CDR3 reads TGCGCCAGCAGCCCCGGAAGGGGCGGTGACACTGAAGCTTTCTTT. Its translation: CASSPGRGGDTEAFF. The chain couples TRBV4-3 to TRBJ1-1, with D possibly TRBD1 on 5 matching bases. V lost 4 bases and J lost 3, with 15 bases in between. The CDR3 runs 15 residues. Germline V gives CDR1 LGHNA, CDR2 YSLEER.

Here the CDR3 DNA reads TGTGCCAGCAGTCCCGCTATTTCTAACTATGGCTACACCTTC. Protein sequence: CASSPAISNYGYTF. The J gene is TRBJ1-2, the V gene TRBV27; D is unclear. V lost 5 bases and J 0 bases, leaving 10 bases between the germline ends. From germline, CDR1 is MNHEY and CDR2 SMNVEV (reference sequence). CDR3 length: 14 residues.

The genes are TRBV30 and TRBJ1-1; possible D gene TRBD1, 6 bases. This CDR3 is built from 13 residues. Germline V gene sequence: CDR1 GTSNPN, CDR2 SVGIG (reference sequence). With 3 bases removed from V and 1 base from J, the gap between germline ends came to 9 bases. CDR3 protein: CAWSRGRNTEAFF. The CDR3 coding sequence is TGTGCCTGGAGCAGGGGTCGGAACACTGAAGCTTTCTTT.

The rearrangement uses TRBV30 and TRBJ2-2, with D perhaps TRBD2 (6 bases). The germline gives CDR1 GTSNPN, CDR2 SVGIG (reference sequence). Trimming stripped 3 bases from V and 5 bases from J, with 10 bases between. CDR3 length equals 13 residues. CDR3 DNA sequence: TGTGCCTGGAGCCGGGAGTGGACCGGGGAGCTGTTTTTT. This codes for CAWSREWTGELFF.

This chain uses TRBV5-6 with TRBJ2-7; D might be TRBD2 (6 bases). CDR1 SGHDT and CDR2 YYEEEE come from the germline V gene. The CDR3 covers 13 residues. Deletions cut 0 bases from V and 4 bases from J, with 8 bases between. The CDR3 region has the DNA TGTGCCAGCAGCTTGGAGGGGAGGTACGAGCAGTACTTC. This codes for CASSLEGRYEQYF.

The chain employs TRBV7-8 and TRBJ2-7; D not resolved. The CDR3 has 14 residues. Germline-derived CDR1 and CDR2 are SGHVS and FQNEAQ. Trimming stripped 1 base from V and 0 bases from J, with 7 bases between. CDR3 loop: CASSLGSISYEQYF. The CDR3 coding sequence is TGTGCCAGCAGCTTAGGTTCAATCTCCTACGAGCAGTACTTC.

The chain employs TRBV18 and TRBJ1-1, with D maybe TRBD1 (5 bases). This CDR3 is built from 14 residues. Germline CDR1 is KGHSH and CDR2 is LQKENI. V shed 3 bases and J shed 4 bases, with 12 bases lying between them. CDR3: CASSPEQAITEAFF. The CDR3, as DNA: TGTGCCAGCTCACCGGAACAGGCGATCACTGAAGCTTTCTTT. Together with reference TRBV18 and TRBJ1-1, the CDR3 gives the full variable domain: NAGVMQNPRHLVRRRGQEARLRCSPMKGHSHVYWYRQLPEEGLKFMVYLQKENIIDESGMPKERFSAEFPKEGPSILRIQQVVRGDSAAYFCASSPEQAITEAFFGQGTRLTVV.

The chain links TRBV25-1 to TRBJ2-5, with 7 bases aligning to TRBD1. Germline CDR1 is MGHDK and CDR2 is SYGVNS. There are 14 residues in the CDR3. Trimming took 3 bases from V and 5 from J; bases not matched to a gene: 6. CDR3 coding DNA: TGTGCCAGCAGTGACCCGGGACAGCCCGAGACCCAGTACTTC. It translates to CASSDPGQPETQYF.

The chain couples TRBV5-4 to TRBJ2-1; D is perhaps TRBD1 (5 bases). Trimming cost V 3 bases and J 2 bases, with 12 bases left between them. Germline V gives CDR1 SGHNT, CDR2 YYREEE (reference sequence). This CDR3 comprises 15 residues. The CDR3, as DNA: TGTGCCAGCAGCTCAGGCAGGGAAGCCTACAATGAGCAGTTCTTC. It specifies CASSSGREAYNEQFF.

The gene calls are TRBV7-2 and TRBJ1-2, with D perhaps matching TRBD1 (6 bases). Trimming took off 5 bases at V and 3 bases at J, with 10 bases between the two ends. This CDR3 is 13 amino acids long. In germline, CDR1 is SGHTA, CDR2 FQGNSA. CDR3 amino acids: CASSPGADYGYTF. The CDR3 nucleotides read TGTGCCAGCAGCCCAGGGGCAGACTATGGCTACACCTTC.

This chain connects TRBV4-3 to TRBJ2-7; D is possibly TRBD1 (5 bases). Trimming took off 6 bases at V and 0 bases at J, with 15 bases between the two ends. Germline V lookup: CDR1 LGHNA, CDR2 YSLEER. CDR3 length: 15 residues. The CDR3 spells CASSRSQGASYEQYF. In nucleotides, the CDR3 is TGCGCCAGCAGTCGAAGCCAGGGTGCCTCCTACGAGCAGTACTTC.

The CDR3 DNA is TGTGCCAGCAGACGGACAGGGGTCTACGAGCAGTACTTC. This encodes CASRRTGVYEQYF. The genes are TRBV6-1 and TRBJ2-7; 9 nucleotides align to TRBD1. Germline V gene sequence: CDR1 MNHNS, CDR2 SASEGT. There are 13 residues in the CDR3. The J segment lost 3 bases and the V segment lost 6 bases, leaving 3 bases of the junction unmatched.

The chain has TRBV2 and TRBJ2-1; 7 nucleotides match TRBD1. This CDR3 comprises 15 residues. The V segment lost 4 bases and the J segment 3 bases; nucleotides outside the gene matches: 6. Germline V gene sequence: CDR1 SNHLY, CDR2 FYNNEI. The chain's CDR3 is CASSARDSRYNEQFF. The DNA of the CDR3 is TGTGCCAGCAGTGCTAGGGACAGCCGCTACAATGAGCAGTTCTTC. Full variable domain (outside the CDR3, taken from reference TRBV2 and TRBJ2-1): EPEVTQTPSHQVTQMGQEVILRCVPISNHLYFYWYRQILGQKVEFLVSFYNNEISEKSEIFDDQFSVERPDGSNFTLKIRSTKLEDSAMYFCASSARDSRYNEQFFGPGTRLTVL.

This rearrangement joins TRBV7-8 to TRBJ1-2, with 9 nucleotides matching TRBD1. V shed 4 bases, J shed 7 bases, and the junction held 7 bases outside the gene matches. Germline V gives CDR1 SGHVS, CDR2 FQNEAQ. This CDR3 has 14 residues. The chain's CDR3 is CASSWVGQGFGYTF. CDR3 nucleotide sequence: TGTGCCAGCAGCTGGGTCGGACAGGGGTTTGGCTACACCTTC.

This clone was detected only a few times. The chain has TRBV5-4 and TRBJ1-2; TRBD1 aligns across 7 bases. Trimming removed 3 bases from V and 2 bases from J; junction bases left unmatched: 1. The V gene's germline CDR1 is SGHNT and CDR2 YYREEE (reference sequence). The CDR3 totals 13 residues. CDR3 residues: CASSSGGNYGYTF. The CDR3, as DNA: TGTGCCAGCAGCTCAGGGGGAAACTATGGCTACACCTTC.

V usage is TRBV28 and J usage is TRBJ2-1; 9 positions match TRBD1. The CDR3 consists of 15 residues. Germline V lookup: CDR1 MDHEN, CDR2 SYDVKM. The J segment lost 8 bases and the V segment lost 10 bases, leaving 15 bases of the junction unmatched. CDR3 DNA: TGTGCCACCCAAAAGCGGGACAGGGCCTATGATGAGCAGTTCTTC. Its translation is CATQKRDRAYDEQFF. Complete variable domain (other parts from reference TRBV28 and TRBJ2-1): DVKVTQSSRYLVKRTGEKVFLECVQDMDHENMFWYRQDPGLGLRLIYFSYDVKMKEKGDIPEGYSVSREKKERFSLILESASTNQTSMYLCATQKRDRAYDEQFFGPGTRLTVL.

The chain couples TRBV21-1 to TRBJ1-1. TRBV21-1 is flagged as a pseudogene. The length of the CDR3 is 10 residues. The CDR3 here is CASRKAGAFF. The CDR3 DNA sequence: TGTGCCAGCAGGAAAGCCGGAGCTTTCTTT.

A single count supports this clone. This sequence joins TRBV14 and TRBJ2-7, with 9 nucleotides matching TRBD2. Germline loops: CDR1 SGHDN, CDR2 FVKESK. J gave up 4 bases and V 4 bases, and 5 bases lay outside the gene matches. The CDR3 has 14 amino acids. CDR3 residues: CASSRASGIYEQYF. CDR3 DNA: TGTGCCAGCAGCCGCGCTAGCGGGATTTACGAGCAGTACTTC.

Here the CDR3 reads CASSSRANPSNVLTF. CDR3 nucleotides: TGTGCCAGCAGTTCCAGGGCAAACCCGTCTAACGTCCTGACTTTC. This chain links TRBV6-5 with TRBJ2-6; D might be TRBD1 (5 bases). CDR3 size: 15 residues. CDR1 MNHEY and CDR2 SVGAGI come from the germline V gene. Trimming cost V 4 bases and J 10 bases, with 17 bases left between them.

This chain uses TRBV6-1 with TRBJ2-2, with 8 bases identical to TRBD1. J gave up 7 bases and V 5 bases, and 9 bases lay outside the gene matches. Germline V lookup: CDR1 MNHNS, CDR2 SASEGT. The CDR3 is made up of 15 amino acids. CDR3 sequence: CASSPPRTGIGELFF. The CDR3 nucleotides are TGTGCCAGCAGTCCCCCCCGGACAGGGATCGGGGAGCTGTTTTTT.